This record covers a single TCR beta chain. Its cognate antigen is unknown. This specimen belongs to a study of cytomegalovirus exposure and HLA in healthy donors. Study-wide findings and caveats: Per a later analysis, about 15,000 TCR beta sequences showed association with HLA alleles at 0.05 false discovery rate.

The germline V gene encodes CDR1 SGHRS and CDR2 YFSETQ. The V segment lost 5 bases and the J segment 8 bases; nucleotides outside the gene matches: 9. The CDR3 loop spans 14 amino acids. The PCR employed 60 Vbeta primers together with 13 Jbeta primers. Assay used: immunoSEQ multiplex PCR; TCRdb lists only in-frame clones, some missing. This table holds a few hundred thousand clones, about 80% found once. The sequence came from a woman aged 45-65 years in good health and CMV-seropositive. The V gene is TRBV5-1, the J gene TRBJ2-1; 8 nucleotides line up with TRBD1. Sequenced: PBMCs. The CDR3 DNA sequence: TGCGCCAGCAGTTCAGGGGGCCCTCGGGATGAGCAGTTCTTC. As protein: CASSSGGPRDEQFF.